The 7 T cell receptor beta chains below were found in one sample sequenced in a study of blood T cell repertoires in COVID-19. TCRdb keeps only in-frame clones here, not all; method: immunoSEQ multiplex PCR. The sample lists some 530,000 clones, approximately 85% occurring once. The sequenced sample consisted of peripheral blood. The receptors come from a human donor in a cohort sampled during active COVID-19.

The chain employs TRBV3-1 (or the pseudogene TRBV3-2) and TRBJ2-7, with D unresolved. The V and J ends lost 0 bases and 4 bases respectively, with 10 bases between them. Germline V gene sequence: CDR1 LGHDT, CDR2 YNNKEL (reference sequence). The length of the CDR3 is 14 residues. The CDR3 here is CASSQDVARYEQYF. The CDR3 DNA sequence: TGTGCCAGCAGCCAAGATGTAGCAAGATACGAGCAGTACTTC.

V gene TRBV18 combines with J gene TRBJ2-7; D possibly corresponds to TRBD1 (6 bases). The CDR3 has 16 amino acids. The V end lost 3 bases, the J end lost 0 bases, and 15 bases lay between the germline ends. CDR1 and CDR2 (germline): KGHSH, LQKENI. The CDR3 loop is CASSPAGTISSYEQYF. In DNA, the CDR3 is TGTGCCAGCTCACCCGCCGGGACAATCAGCTCCTACGAGCAGTACTTC.

This clone was seen a single time. The chain couples TRBV5-4 to TRBJ2-2; 7 nucleotides match TRBD2. J gave up 5 bases and V 4 bases, and 8 bases lay outside the gene matches. CDR1 SGHNT and CDR2 YYREEE come from the germline V gene (reference sequence). This CDR3 region has 15 residues. The CDR3 DNA reads as TGTGCCAGCAGCCGGACTAGGTCGGGTACCGGGGAGCTGTTTTTT. This translates into CASSRTRSGTGELFF.

The chain uses TRBV5-8 and TRBJ2-5; 8 nucleotides agree with TRBD1. Germline values: CDR1 SGHTS, CDR2 YDEGEE. The V and J ends lost 0 bases and 13 bases, in that order; junction bases with no gene match: 11. CDR3 length: 14 amino acids. CDR3 nucleotides: TGTGCCAGCAGCTTGGGTGGGACAGGAAGGGATCGGTACTTC. Translation gives CASSLGGTGRDRYF.

This chain joins TRBV30 and TRBJ2-1, with a tentative D call TRBD2 (5 bases). This CDR3 has 13 amino acids. V lost 2 bases to trimming and J lost 7 bases, with 12 bases between them. The germline V gene encodes CDR1 GTSNPN and CDR2 SVGIG (reference sequence). This chain's CDR3 is CAWSRGRVNEQFF. The CDR3 DNA reads as TGTGCCTGGAGTCGGGGTAGAGTAAATGAGCAGTTCTTC.

The rearrangement joins TRBV2 to TRBJ1-6; the match to TRBD1 covers 8 bases. Germline V gene sequence: CDR1 SNHLY, CDR2 FYNNEI. The V gene end was trimmed by 6 bases and the J gene end by 7 bases; junction bases not matched to a gene: 11. The CDR3 sequence is 16 residues long. This chain's CDR3 is CASRGTRTGPNSPLHF. In DNA, the CDR3 is TGTGCCAGCAGGGGGACTCGGACAGGGCCGAATTCACCCCTCCACTTT.

V and J are TRBV19 and TRBJ1-2, with D perhaps TRBD1 (5 bases). V lost 0 bases and J lost 6, with 17 bases in between. CDR3 length: 16 residues. Germline-derived CDR1 and CDR2 are LNHDA and SQIVND (reference sequence). The CDR3 region has the DNA TGTGCCAGTAGTATAGATCAGGCCAGGGAGGAGGATGGCTACACCTTC. Residues: CASSIDQAREEDGYTF.